This T cell receptor (beta chain) derives from a study of T-cell memory formation after mild COVID-19 (dated by TCRdb to 2020 to 2022). Background for the entire study: TCR sequence clusters from the two donors were largely donor specific. Two young, previously healthy adult volunteers, one female and one male, were included in the cohort. In two donors, T-cell clones that expanded and contracted after mild COVID-19 were followed by sequencing TCRalpha and TCRbeta repertoires longitudinally.

This clonotype was detected many times. It has no known antigen specificity. Per-nucleotide qualities are absent, and no much larger clonotype sits a single base away. V was cut back by 7 bases and J by 2 bases, leaving a gap of 9 bases between them. The CDR3 has 12 amino acids, counting the end cysteine and phenylalanine. Only the CDR3 part of the read is kept: 36 bases, read in frame from the first base. PBMCs were isolated by Ficoll-Paque density gradient centrifugation. Sequencing took place on an Illumina NovaSeq 6000. Using 5'RACE with constant-segment primers, TCRalpha and TCRbeta cDNA libraries were constructed, with sample barcodes and unique molecular identifiers added in the process. Trizol reagent was used to extract RNA from every sample. Libraries were amplified in two PCR steps, with a second sample barcode and Illumina TruSeq adapters added in the second step. The libraries were sequenced on an Illumina NovaSeq using 2 x 150 bp paired-end reads. As for the authors' bioinformatics: With migec v1.2.7, reads were demultiplexed and then collapsed into UMI-guided consensus sequences. Using mixcr v2.1.11, the UMI consensuses were aligned to TRA and TRB V and J templates and assembled into clonotypes. Clonotypes were classified as expanded or contracted when called significant by both edgeR and NoisET, with noise models trained on biological replicates. For edgeR calls, the thresholds were a false discovery rate-adjusted p below 0.01 and a log2 fold-change of 1. As an exploratory analysis of dynamics, PCA with hierarchical clustering was applied to max-normalized trajectories of the 1000 most abundant clonotypes. Each responding clone was given a CD4 or CD8 phenotype based on the CD4+ and CD8+ repertoires, which had been sequenced separately. TCRdb took the public reads, trimmed them with fastp at Q25, ran MiXCR for clone calling and kept in-frame beta chains. Under each unique CDR3 protein, matching rows form one entry showing the most common genes and DNA. TCRdb's processing, not the study's, gives the V and J calls here. The sample records about 300,000 distinct CDR3 sequences, 15% to 20% of which are singletons. The ten largest clones represent approximately 21% of the sample.

Here is what the overall study found, with its caveats: The study covered only two mild cases, and larger cohorts including severe cases with pre-infection samples were considered necessary. Some responding clones were found in pre-infection memory, which suggests that pre-existing cross-reactive memory T cells took part in the SARS-CoV-2 response. The second-wave clones that peaked on day 37 were not confirmed to be SARS-CoV-2 specific. Contracting CD4+ clones were found mainly in CM and EM memory subsets, while CD8+ clones were enriched in EMRA. From day 15 to 85, contracting clones showed balanced CD4/CD8 phenotypes, whereas a second wave of clones that expanded from day 15 to 37 leaned towards CD4+.

This sequence uses TRBV12-3 or TRBV12-4 and TRBJ2-7, with no confident D gene call. Sequencing was done on a sample of PBMCs or a T cell subset sorted from them (not recorded which). This sequence was found in a man aged 18 to 30 who had mild COVID-19 (a few samples of this study predate the infection). The sample titles of this study are shuffled in the database, so cell type and time point are left out; the donor was told from shared clones. The CDR3 reads CASKARTYEQYF. DNA sequence: TGTGCCAGCAAGGCGCGAACCTACGAGCAGTACTTC.